This is a list of T cell receptor beta chains from one sample in a study of naive and memory T cell subsets. TCRdb redid the calling of the 5' RACE reads with MiXCR, one entry per CDR3 protein. The sample contains more than 60,000 distinct CDR3 sequences, 7% to 8% of which appear only once. The receptors come from a female donor in good health. Each CDR3 is given without its conserved first and last residue.

j_call: TRBJ2-3
v_call: TRBV12-3/TRBV12-4
cdr3_aa: ASSYVQALNRGADTQY

j_call: TRBJ2-5
v_call: TRBV20-1
cdr3_aa: SALPDREETQY

j_call: TRBJ1-1
v_call: TRBV12-3/TRBV12-4
cdr3_aa: ASSVLALNTEAF

j_call: TRBJ2-5
v_call: TRBV12-3/TRBV12-4
cdr3_aa: ASSSRVGQGATGETQY

j_call: TRBJ2-5
v_call: TRBV27
cdr3_aa: ASSRRVLGLAGEETQY

j_call: TRBJ1-1
v_call: TRBV5-4
cdr3_aa: ASSFGQGAVEAF

j_call: TRBJ2-3
v_call: TRBV11-3
cdr3_aa: ATGQRGITDTQY

j_call: TRBJ1-4
v_call: TRBV19
cdr3_aa: ASSYYSLEEKLF

j_call: TRBJ2-7
v_call: TRBV9
cdr3_aa: ASSPTGTGAYEQY

j_call: TRBJ2-7
v_call: TRBV19
cdr3_aa: ASSTRTGGPEQY

j_call: TRBJ2-5
v_call: TRBV2
cdr3_aa: ASSVFELTAQETQY

j_call: TRBJ2-7
v_call: TRBV29-1
cdr3_aa: SVELGTPYEQY

j_call: TRBJ2-7
v_call: TRBV11-1
cdr3_aa: ASSKGQSYYEQY

j_call: TRBJ2-3
v_call: TRBV15
cdr3_aa: ATSRDRGTSGRVGTDTQY

j_call: TRBJ1-1
v_call: TRBV28
cdr3_aa: ASSLIRTEAF

j_call: TRBJ2-5
v_call: TRBV5-5
cdr3_aa: ASSLGWGGETQY

j_call: TRBJ2-3
v_call: TRBV5-5
cdr3_aa: ASSFSEADTQY

j_call: TRBJ2-3
v_call: TRBV3-1
cdr3_aa: ASSQDPGTRY

j_call: TRBJ2-7
v_call: TRBV6-6
cdr3_aa: ASRGTSAHWYEQY

j_call: TRBJ2-2
v_call: TRBV27
cdr3_aa: ASSSGLLNTGELF

j_call: TRBJ1-1
v_call: TRBV12-3/TRBV12-4
cdr3_aa: ASSLRSSA

j_call: TRBJ2-5
v_call: TRBV29-1
cdr3_aa: SVPSGGDQETQY

j_call: TRBJ2-1
v_call: TRBV19
cdr3_aa: ASTSREVYHNEQF

j_call: TRBJ1-2
v_call: TRBV9
cdr3_aa: ASSGGTGGFLNYGYT

j_call: TRBJ2-6
v_call: TRBV11-2
cdr3_aa: ASSFTGLAGEGANVLT

j_call: TRBJ1-3
v_call: TRBV7-3
cdr3_aa: ASSLDGDSGNTIY

j_call: TRBJ2-1
v_call: TRBV14
cdr3_aa: ASSFGAGGWGEQF

j_call: TRBJ1-5
v_call: TRBV7-2
cdr3_aa: ASSSMGGQGINQPQH

j_call: TRBJ1-5
v_call: TRBV18
cdr3_aa: ASSPKTLGQINQPQH

j_call: TRBJ2-7
v_call: TRBV11-1
cdr3_aa: ASSPRMGEQY

j_call: TRBJ1-5
v_call: TRBV29-1
cdr3_aa: SVAAQGGNQPQH

j_call: TRBJ2-7
v_call: TRBV20-1
cdr3_aa: SASGQRDYEQY

j_call: TRBJ2-7
v_call: TRBV6-5
cdr3_aa: ASSYSRPGPGYEQY

j_call: TRBJ2-3
v_call: TRBV12-3/TRBV12-4
cdr3_aa: ASKQGIVTDTQY

j_call: TRBJ1-2
v_call: TRBV12-3/TRBV12-4
cdr3_aa: ASSPTGTAQGYT

j_call: TRBJ2-3
v_call: TRBV29-1
cdr3_aa: SVDYRDSLTDTQY

j_call: TRBJ2-3
v_call: TRBV9
cdr3_aa: ASSVAPRGGPDTQY

j_call: TRBJ1-1
v_call: TRBV29-1
cdr3_aa: SVEALTEAF

j_call: TRBJ1-1
v_call: TRBV6-5
cdr3_aa: ASRRQGSLRKAF

j_call: TRBJ2-5
v_call: TRBV7-9
cdr3_aa: ASSLDVRQETQY

j_call: TRBJ2-7
v_call: TRBV28
cdr3_aa: ASSLWGQSRSYEQY

j_call: TRBJ2-5
v_call: TRBV29-1
cdr3_aa: SAARGQGNAGTQY

j_call: TRBJ1-1
v_call: TRBV12-3/TRBV12-4
cdr3_aa: ASSQGQPNTEAF

j_call: TRBJ1-1
v_call: TRBV16
cdr3_aa: ASSQGPMNTEAF

j_call: TRBJ1-4
v_call: TRBV2
cdr3_aa: ASSPDEKLF

j_call: TRBJ2-2
v_call: TRBV28
cdr3_aa: ASSFLGVGTGELF

j_call: TRBJ2-7
v_call: TRBV18
cdr3_aa: ASSPLIDEQY

j_call: TRBJ1-2
v_call: TRBV6-5
cdr3_aa: ASSYPPGQGIGGYT

j_call: TRBJ2-6
v_call: TRBV30
cdr3_aa: AWTDGYSGANVLT

j_call: TRBJ2-1
v_call: TRBV28
cdr3_aa: ASNSGTYNEQF

j_call: TRBJ2-1
v_call: TRBV29-1
cdr3_aa: SVEVLAQSSYNEQF

j_call: TRBJ1-3
v_call: TRBV6-6
cdr3_aa: ASTEQSSGNTIY

j_call: TRBJ2-1
v_call: TRBV7-6
cdr3_aa: ASSSWGQGPYNEQF

j_call: TRBJ1-5
v_call: TRBV5-6
cdr3_aa: ASSLASNQPQH